The clone carrying this TCR beta chain came up a few times. The entry originates in a study of blood T cell repertoires in COVID-19. About the research overall: COVID-19 samples collected from the United States, Italy and Spain covered acute and convalescent phases. PBMCs, B-cell-depleted T cells, or T cells were the source of the cDNA or gDNA that made up the material.

V lost 2 bases and J lost 3, with 10 bases in between. Germline lookup yields CDR1 SGHTA and CDR2 FQGTGA. This CDR3 spans 14 amino acids. This table comes from immunoSEQ multiplex PCR, and its TCRdb copy is limited to in-frame clones, with some not included. The sample yields approximately 220,000 clones, roughly 90% seen once. The chain joins TRBV7-3 to TRBJ1-2; D may be TRBD1 (6 bases). Sequencing used PBMCs or T cells enriched from blood (not recorded which). The sequence was collected from a woman between 35 and 50 years old with acute COVID-19. CDR3 in DNA: TGTGCCAGCAGCTTAGCAGGGGCGGACTATGGCTACACCTTC. This gives the protein CASSLAGADYGYTF. Complete variable domain (other parts from reference TRBV7-3 and TRBJ1-2): GAGVSQTPSNKVTEKGKYVELRCDPISGHTALYWYRQSLGQGPEFLIYFQGTGAADDSGLPNDRFFAVRPEGSVSTLKIQRTERGDSAVYLCASSLAGADYGYTFGSGTRLTVV.